Described below is a single T cell receptor (beta chain) sequence and its context. This beta chain turned up in a library designed for alpha chains; as an off-target read, its abundance says little. Sample time point: sample taken at primary tumor resection. Sequencing of whole RNA from tumor, nontumor lung or frozen PBMC involved no sorting. The sample belongs to a study of spatial heterogeneity in lung cancer. MiXCR, run by TCRdb on the 5' RACE reads, gives a single entry per CDR3 protein. The data contain 990 or so distinct CDR3 sequences, around 70% of them singletons. Trimming removed 2 bases from V and 3 bases from J, with 2 bases in between. Looked up from germline, CDR1 is SQVTM and CDR2 is ANQGSEA. The CDR3 totals 12 residues.

The TCR originated in a male donor with early-stage non-small cell lung cancer. The V gene is TRBV29-1, the J gene TRBJ2-6; D remains ambiguous. The sequences come from PBMCs, collected at surgery. In DNA form, the CDR3 reads TGCAGCGTTGAAAGTGGGGCCAACGTCCTGACTTTC. Protein: CSVESGANVLTF.